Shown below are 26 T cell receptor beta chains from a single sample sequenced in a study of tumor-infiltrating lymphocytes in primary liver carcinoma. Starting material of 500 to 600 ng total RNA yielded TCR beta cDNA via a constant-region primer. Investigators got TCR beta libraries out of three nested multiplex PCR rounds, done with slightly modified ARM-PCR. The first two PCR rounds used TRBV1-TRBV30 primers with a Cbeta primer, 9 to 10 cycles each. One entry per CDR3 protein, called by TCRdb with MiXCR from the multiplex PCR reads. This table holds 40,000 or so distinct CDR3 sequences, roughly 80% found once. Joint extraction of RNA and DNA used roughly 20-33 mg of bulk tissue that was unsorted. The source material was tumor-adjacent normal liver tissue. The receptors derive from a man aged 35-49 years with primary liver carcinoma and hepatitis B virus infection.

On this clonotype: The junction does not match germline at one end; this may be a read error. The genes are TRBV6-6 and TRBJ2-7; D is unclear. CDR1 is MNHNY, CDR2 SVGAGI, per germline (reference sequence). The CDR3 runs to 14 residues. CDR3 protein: CASTYSGRFDEQYF. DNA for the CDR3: TGTGCCAGCACTTACTCTGGCAGGTTCGACGAGCAGTACTTC.

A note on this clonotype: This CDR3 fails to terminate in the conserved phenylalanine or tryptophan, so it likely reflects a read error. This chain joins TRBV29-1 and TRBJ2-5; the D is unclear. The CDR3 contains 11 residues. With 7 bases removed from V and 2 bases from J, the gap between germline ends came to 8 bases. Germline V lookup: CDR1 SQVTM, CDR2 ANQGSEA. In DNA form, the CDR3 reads TGCAGCGCCGCCGTTCAAGAGACCCAGTACCAC. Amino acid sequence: CSAAVQETQYH.

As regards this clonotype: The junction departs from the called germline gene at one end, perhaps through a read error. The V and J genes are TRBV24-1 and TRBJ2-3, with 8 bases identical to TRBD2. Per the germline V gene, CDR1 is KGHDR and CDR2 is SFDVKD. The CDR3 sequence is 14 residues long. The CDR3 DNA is TGTGCTACCAGCAGCGGGAGCGTCACAGATACGCAGTATTTT. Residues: CATSSGSVTDTQYF.

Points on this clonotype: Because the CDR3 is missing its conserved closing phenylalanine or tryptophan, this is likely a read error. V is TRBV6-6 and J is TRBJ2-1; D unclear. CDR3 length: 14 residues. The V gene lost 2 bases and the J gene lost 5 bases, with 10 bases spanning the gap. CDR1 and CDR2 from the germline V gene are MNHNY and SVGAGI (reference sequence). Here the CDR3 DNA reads TGTGCCAGCAGTTACGAAGCTGGAGACAATGAGCAGTTCTTA. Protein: CASSYEAGDNEQFL.

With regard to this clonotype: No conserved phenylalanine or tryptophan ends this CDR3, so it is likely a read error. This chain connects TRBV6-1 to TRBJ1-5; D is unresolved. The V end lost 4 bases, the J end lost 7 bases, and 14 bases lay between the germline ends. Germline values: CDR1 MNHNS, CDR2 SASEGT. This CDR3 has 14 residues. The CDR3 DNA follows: TGTGCCAGCAGTGCTGGGATATCTCTCCAGCCCCAGCATATT. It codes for CASSAGISLQPQHI.

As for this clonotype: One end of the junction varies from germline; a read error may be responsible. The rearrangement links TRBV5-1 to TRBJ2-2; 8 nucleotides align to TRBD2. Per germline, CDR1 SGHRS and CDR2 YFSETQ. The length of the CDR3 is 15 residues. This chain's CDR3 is CASKAGAQITGELFF. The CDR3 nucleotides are TGCGCCAGCAAAGCGGGAGCTCAGATCACCGGAGAGCTGTTTTTT.

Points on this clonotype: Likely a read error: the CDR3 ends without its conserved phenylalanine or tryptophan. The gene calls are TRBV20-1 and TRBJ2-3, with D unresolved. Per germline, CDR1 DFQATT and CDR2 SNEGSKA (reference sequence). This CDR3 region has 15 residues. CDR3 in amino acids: CSAASRTGLFDMQYL. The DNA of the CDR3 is TGCAGTGCGGCCAGTCGGACCGGGCTTTTCGATATGCAGTATTTG.

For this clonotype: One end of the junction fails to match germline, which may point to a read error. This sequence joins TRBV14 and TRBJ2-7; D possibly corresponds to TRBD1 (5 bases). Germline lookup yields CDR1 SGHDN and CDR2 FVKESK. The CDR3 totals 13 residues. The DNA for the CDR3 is TGTGCCAGCATCCAGGTCGACAGTTATGAGCGGTACTTC. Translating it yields CASIQVDSYERYF.

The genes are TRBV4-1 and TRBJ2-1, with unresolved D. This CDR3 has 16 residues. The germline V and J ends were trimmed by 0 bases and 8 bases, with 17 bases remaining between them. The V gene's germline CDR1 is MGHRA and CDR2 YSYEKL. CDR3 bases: TGCGCCAGCAGCCAAGAGTCAGCGACCCAATATGATGAGCAGTTCTTC. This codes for CASSQESATQYDEQFF.

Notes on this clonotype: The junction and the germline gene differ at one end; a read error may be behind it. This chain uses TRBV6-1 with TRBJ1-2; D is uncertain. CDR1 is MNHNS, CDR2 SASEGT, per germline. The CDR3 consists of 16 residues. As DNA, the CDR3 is TGTGGCAGCGGTGAGACGGCCCCCTGGGCTAACTATGGCTACACCTTC. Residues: CGSGETAPWANYGYTF.

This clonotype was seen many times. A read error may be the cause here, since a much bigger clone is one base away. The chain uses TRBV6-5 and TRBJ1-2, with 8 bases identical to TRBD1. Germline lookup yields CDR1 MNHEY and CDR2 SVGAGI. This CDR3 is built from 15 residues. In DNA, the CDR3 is TGTGCCAGCAGTGCACCCGACAGGGGAAATCATGGCTGCACCTTC. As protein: CASSAPDRGNHGCTF.

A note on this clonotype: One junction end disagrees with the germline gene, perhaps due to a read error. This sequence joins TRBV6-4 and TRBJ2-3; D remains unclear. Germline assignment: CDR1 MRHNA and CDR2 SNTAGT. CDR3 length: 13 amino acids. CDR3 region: CTSSDRGTDTQYF. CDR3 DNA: TGTACCAGCAGTGACCGGGGCACAGATACGCAGTATTTT.

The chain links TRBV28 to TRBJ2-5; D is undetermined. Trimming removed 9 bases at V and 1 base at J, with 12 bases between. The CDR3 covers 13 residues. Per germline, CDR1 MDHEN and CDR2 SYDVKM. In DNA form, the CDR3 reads TGTGCCAGAAGGAAGGAGATCCAAGAGACCCAGTACTTC. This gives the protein CARRKEIQETQYF.

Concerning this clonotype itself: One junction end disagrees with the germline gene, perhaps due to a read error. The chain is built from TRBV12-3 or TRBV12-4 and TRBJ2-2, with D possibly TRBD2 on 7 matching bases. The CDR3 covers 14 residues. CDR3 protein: CASSLDGGPGELLF. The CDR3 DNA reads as TGTGCCAGCAGTTTGGACGGGGGGCCTGGGGAGCTGTTATTT.

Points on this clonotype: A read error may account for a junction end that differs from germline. CDR3 nucleotide sequence: TGTGCCAGCGGCTTAGCGACAGGGAGCACCGGGGAGCTGTTTTTC. Translation: CASGLATGSTGELFF. The chain employs TRBV11-3 and TRBJ2-2; 7 bases are shared with TRBD1. The length of the CDR3 is 15 residues. Germline V gene data show CDR1 as SGHNT and CDR2 as YENEEA.

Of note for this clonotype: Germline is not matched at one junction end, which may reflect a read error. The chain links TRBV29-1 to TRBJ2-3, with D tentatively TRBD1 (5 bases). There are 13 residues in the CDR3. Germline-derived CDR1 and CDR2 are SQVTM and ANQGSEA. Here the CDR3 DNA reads TGCAGCGTTGCCATGGGGCCAGCAGATACGCTGTATTTT. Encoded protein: CSVAMGPADTLYF.

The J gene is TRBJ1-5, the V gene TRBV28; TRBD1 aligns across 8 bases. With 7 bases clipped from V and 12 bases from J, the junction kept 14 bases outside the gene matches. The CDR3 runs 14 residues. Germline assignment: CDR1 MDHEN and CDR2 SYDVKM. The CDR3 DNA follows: TGTGCCAGCAAGTCGACAGGGGCTTCCCAGTTCCAGCATTTT. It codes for CASKSTGASQFQHF.

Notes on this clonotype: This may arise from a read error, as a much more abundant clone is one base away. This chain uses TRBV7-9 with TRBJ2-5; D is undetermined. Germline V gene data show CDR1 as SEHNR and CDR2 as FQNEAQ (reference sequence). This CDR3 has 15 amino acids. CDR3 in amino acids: CTSSLGMGFQETQYF. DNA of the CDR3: TGTACCAGCAGCTTGGGAATGGGGTTCCAAGAGACCCAGTACTTC.

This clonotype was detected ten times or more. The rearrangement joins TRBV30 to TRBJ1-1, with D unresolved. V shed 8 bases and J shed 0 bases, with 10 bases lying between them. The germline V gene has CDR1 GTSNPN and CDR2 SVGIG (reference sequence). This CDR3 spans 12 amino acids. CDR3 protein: CAGGKMNTEAFF. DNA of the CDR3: TGTGCCGGAGGGAAGATGAACACTGAAGCTTTCTTT.

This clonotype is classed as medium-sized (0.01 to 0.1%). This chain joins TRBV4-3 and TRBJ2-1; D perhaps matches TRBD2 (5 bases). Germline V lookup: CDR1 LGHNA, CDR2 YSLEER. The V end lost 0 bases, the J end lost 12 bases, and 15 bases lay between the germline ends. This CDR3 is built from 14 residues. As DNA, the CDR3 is TGCGCCAGCAGCCAAGATCCGGGAAAAGTGAGGCAGTTCTTC. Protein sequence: CASSQDPGKVRQFF.

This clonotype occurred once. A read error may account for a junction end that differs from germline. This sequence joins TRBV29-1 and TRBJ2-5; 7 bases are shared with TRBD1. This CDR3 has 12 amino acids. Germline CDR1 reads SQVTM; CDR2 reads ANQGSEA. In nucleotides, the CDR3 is TGCAGCATCGGACAGGCCCAAGAGATCCAGTACTTC. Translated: CSIGQAQEIQYF. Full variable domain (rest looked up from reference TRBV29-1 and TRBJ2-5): SAVISQKPSRDICQRGTSLTIQCQVDSQVTMMFWYRQQPGQSLTLIATANQGSEATYESGFVIDKFPISRPNLTFSTLTVSNMSPEDSSIYLCSIGQAQEIQYFGPGTRLLVL.

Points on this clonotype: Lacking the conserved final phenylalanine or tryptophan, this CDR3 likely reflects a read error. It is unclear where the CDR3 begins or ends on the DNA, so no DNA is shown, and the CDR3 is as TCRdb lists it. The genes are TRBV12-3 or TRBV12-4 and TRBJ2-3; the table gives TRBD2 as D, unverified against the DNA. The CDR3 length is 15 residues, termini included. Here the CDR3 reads CATTGTSGSGDTQNY.

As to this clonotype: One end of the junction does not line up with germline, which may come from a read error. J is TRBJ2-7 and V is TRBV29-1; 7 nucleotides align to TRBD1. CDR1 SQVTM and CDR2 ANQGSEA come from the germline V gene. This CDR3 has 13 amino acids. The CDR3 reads CSDRQGYSYEQYF. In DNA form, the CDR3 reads TGTAGCGACAGACAGGGATACTCCTACGAGCAGTACTTC.

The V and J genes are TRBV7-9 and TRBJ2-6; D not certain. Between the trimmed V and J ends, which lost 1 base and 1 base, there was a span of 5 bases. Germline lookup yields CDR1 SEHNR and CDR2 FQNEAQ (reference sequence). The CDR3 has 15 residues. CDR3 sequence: CASSLVLSGANVLTF. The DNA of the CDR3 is TGTGCCAGCAGCTTAGTGTTGTCTGGGGCCAACGTCCTGACTTTC. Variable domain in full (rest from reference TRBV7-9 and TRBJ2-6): DTGVSQNPRHKITKRGQNVTFRCDPISEHNRLYWYRQTLGQGPEFLTYFQNEAQLEKSRLLSDRFSAERPKGSFSTLEIQRTEQGDSAMYLCASSLVLSGANVLTFGAGSRLTVL.

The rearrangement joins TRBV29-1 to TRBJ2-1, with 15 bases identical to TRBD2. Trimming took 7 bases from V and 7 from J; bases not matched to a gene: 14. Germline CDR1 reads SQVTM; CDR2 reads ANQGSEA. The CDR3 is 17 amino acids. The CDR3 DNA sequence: TGCAGCGCTGATACAGGACTAGCGGGAGGGACTAGGAATGAGCAGTTCTTC. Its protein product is CSADTGLAGGTRNEQFF.

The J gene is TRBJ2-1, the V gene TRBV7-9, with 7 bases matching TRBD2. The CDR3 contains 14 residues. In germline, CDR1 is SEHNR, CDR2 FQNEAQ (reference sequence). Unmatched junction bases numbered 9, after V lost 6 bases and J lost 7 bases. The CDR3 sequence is CASSSSGTCNEQFF. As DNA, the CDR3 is TGTGCCAGCAGTTCTAGCGGTACGTGTAATGAGCAGTTCTTC.